This T cell receptor beta chain is from a study of cytomegalovirus exposure and HLA in healthy donors. Study background: Drawn from HLA-typed donors, approximately 86 million unique TCRs were held in an early data release. Study-wide findings and caveats: Sequencing artifact likely explains a cluster of highly shared sequence variants. Further analysis was carried out later, and it showed several of the most significant clusters appearing linked to common viral pathogens.

For this clone: The antigen is unknown.

Primers: 60 Vbeta forward and 13 Jbeta reverse. The method was immunoSEQ multiplex PCR; TCRdb's version includes in-frame clones alone and lacks a portion of them. This table holds 100,000 or so clones, 76% found once. With 3 bases removed from V and 0 bases from J, the gap between germline ends came to 20 bases. Germline V gene lookup returns CDR1 LNHNV and CDR2 YYDKDF (reference sequence). The CDR3 consists of 18 residues. There were likely unrecorded immune exposures, though donors were nominally healthy when sampled. The chain has TRBV15 and TRBJ1-1; D may be TRBD1 (5 bases). The TCR sequence derives from a man aged 35 to 55 in good health and CMV-seronegative. The sequencing sample was made of PBMCs. CDR3 sequence: CATSSGGFFGGMNTEAFF. CDR3 nucleotides: TGTGCCACCAGCAGCGGGGGATTTTTTGGCGGGATGAACACTGAAGCTTTCTTT. The whole variable domain, filled in from reference TRBV15 and TRBJ1-1, reads DAMVIQNPRYQVTQFGKPVTLSCSQTLNHNVMYWYQQKSSQAPKLLFHYYDKDFNNEADTPDNFQSRRPNTSFCFLDIRSPGLGDTAMYLCATSSGGFFGGMNTEAFFGQGTRLTVV.